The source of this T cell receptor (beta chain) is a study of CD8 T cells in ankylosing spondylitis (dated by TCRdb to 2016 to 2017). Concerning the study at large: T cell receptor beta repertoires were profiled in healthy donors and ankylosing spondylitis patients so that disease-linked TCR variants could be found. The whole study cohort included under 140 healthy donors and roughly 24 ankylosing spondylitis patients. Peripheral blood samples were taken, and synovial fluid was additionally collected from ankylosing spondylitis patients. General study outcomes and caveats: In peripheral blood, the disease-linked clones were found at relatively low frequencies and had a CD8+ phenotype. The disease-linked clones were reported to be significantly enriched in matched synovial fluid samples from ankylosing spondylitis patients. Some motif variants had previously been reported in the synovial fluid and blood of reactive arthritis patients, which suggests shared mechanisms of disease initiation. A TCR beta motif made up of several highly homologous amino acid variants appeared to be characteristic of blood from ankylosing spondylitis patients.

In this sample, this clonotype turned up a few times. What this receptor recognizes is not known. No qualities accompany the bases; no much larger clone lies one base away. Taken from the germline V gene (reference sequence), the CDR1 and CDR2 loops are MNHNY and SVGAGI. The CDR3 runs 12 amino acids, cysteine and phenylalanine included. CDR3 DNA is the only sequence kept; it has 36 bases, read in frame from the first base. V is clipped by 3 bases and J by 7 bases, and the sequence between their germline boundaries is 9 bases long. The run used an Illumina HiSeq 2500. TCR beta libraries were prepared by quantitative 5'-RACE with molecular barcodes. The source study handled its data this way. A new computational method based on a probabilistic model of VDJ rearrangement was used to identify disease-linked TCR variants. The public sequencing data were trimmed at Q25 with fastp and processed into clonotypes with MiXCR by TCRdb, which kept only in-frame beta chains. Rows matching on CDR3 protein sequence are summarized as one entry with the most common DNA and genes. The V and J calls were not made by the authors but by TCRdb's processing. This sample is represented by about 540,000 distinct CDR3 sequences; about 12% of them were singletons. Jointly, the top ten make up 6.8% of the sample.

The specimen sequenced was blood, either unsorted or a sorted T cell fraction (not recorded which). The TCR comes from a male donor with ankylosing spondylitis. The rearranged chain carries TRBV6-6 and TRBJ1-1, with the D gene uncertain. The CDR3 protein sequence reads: CASSYPTGEAFF. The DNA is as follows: TGTGCCAGCAGTTATCCCACGGGTGAAGCTTTCTTT.